The 29 T cell receptor beta chains reported below all come from one sample, sequenced in a study of blood T cell repertoires in COVID-19. The repertoire was sequenced with immunoSEQ multiplex PCR; TCRdb's copy has only in-frame clones and lacks some. The data show some 260,000 clones, roughly 88% seen once. The sequencing input was peripheral blood. These receptor sequences come from a woman in her 70s with COVID-19, enrolled during active disease.

V is TRBV7-2 and J is TRBJ2-1; 10 positions agree with TRBD2. This CDR3 contains 17 residues. Germline trimming cut 1 base from V and 9 bases from J; bases unmatched to any gene: 12. Germline CDR1 and CDR2: SGHTA and FQGNSA. As DNA, the CDR3 is TGTGCCAGCAGCTTAGGCCCCGGACTAGCGGATGGGTTTGAGCAGTTCTTC. It translates to CASSLGPGLADGFEQFF.

V usage is TRBV19 and J usage is TRBJ1-2; D gene uncertain. CDR3 length equals 14 residues. In germline, CDR1 is LNHDA, CDR2 SQIVND (reference sequence). V was clipped by 5 bases and J by 8 bases, with 18 bases between them. CDR3 sequence reads: CASSYPVSGYGYTF. The CDR3 region has the DNA TGTGCCAGTAGTTATCCAGTCTCGGGGTACGGCTACACCTTC.

This chain joins TRBV5-1 and TRBJ2-2, with TRBD2 identical over 9 bases. Germline V gives CDR1 SGHRS, CDR2 YFSETQ. V lost 6 bases and J lost 4; bases outside the gene matches: 10. This CDR3 comprises 16 residues. The CDR3 sequence is CASMRLAVLGTGELFF. CDR3 sequence (DNA): TGCGCCAGCATGAGACTAGCGGTCCTCGGCACCGGGGAGCTGTTTTTT.

V is TRBV7-2 and J is TRBJ2-1, with D possibly matching TRBD2 (6 bases). Germline V lookup: CDR1 SGHTA, CDR2 FQGNSA. The ends were cut back, 3 bases at V and 8 bases at J, with 11 bases in the middle. The CDR3 spans 13 residues. CDR3 sequence (DNA): TGTGCCAGCAGCTTCTCCGCGGGGTATGAGCAGTTCTTC. Encoded protein: CASSFSAGYEQFF.

The chain is built from TRBV14 and TRBJ2-1; possible D gene TRBD2, 6 bases. The CDR3 is 15 residues long. Germline V gives CDR1 SGHDN, CDR2 FVKESK. V lost 5 bases to trimming and J lost 4 bases, with 15 bases between them. The CDR3 region is CASSSIAEVYNEQFF. The CDR3 coding sequence is TGTGCCAGCAGCTCCATAGCGGAGGTATACAATGAGCAGTTCTTC.

As regards this clone: This CDR3 is also generated by other DNA sequences in the sample. V and J are TRBV24-1 and TRBJ1-5; 12 bases fit TRBD1. This CDR3 has 16 amino acids. The germline V gene encodes CDR1 KGHDR and CDR2 SFDVKD. Trimming took 2 bases from V and 6 from J; bases not matched to a gene: 4. The CDR3 nucleotides read TGTGCCACCAGTGATTCGGGACAGGGGGCGGGTCAGCCCCAGCATTTT. Protein: CATSDSGQGAGQPQHF.

Of note for this clone: Other DNA sequences in this specimen translate into the identical CDR3. The J gene is TRBJ2-2, the V gene TRBV2, with D possibly matching TRBD2 (5 bases). V gave up 4 bases and J gave up 8 bases, with 11 bases separating them. Germline V gene data show CDR1 as SNHLY and CDR2 as FYNNEI. CDR3 size: 13 residues. The CDR3 DNA sequence: TGTGCCAGCAGTGTGAGGGTGGGTGGGGAGCTGTTTTTT. This translates into CASSVRVGGELFF. Full variable domain (rest looked up from reference TRBV2 and TRBJ2-2): EPEVTQTPSHQVTQMGQEVILRCVPISNHLYFYWYRQILGQKVEFLVSFYNNEISEKSEIFDDQFSVERPDGSNFTLKIRSTKLEDSAMYFCASSVRVGGELFFGEGSRLTVL.

V and J are TRBV10-3 and TRBJ1-2; 7 positions agree with TRBD1. The CDR3 is 13 amino acids. With V trimmed by 8 bases and J by 0 bases, 3 bases remained unmatched. Germline assignment: CDR1 ENHRY and CDR2 SYGVKD. The CDR3 loop is CAIGGQANYGYTF. For the CDR3, the DNA is TGTGCCATCGGAGGACAGGCTAACTATGGCTACACCTTC.

The chain uses TRBV28 and TRBJ2-3, with 8 bases identical to TRBD2. The CDR3 is 17 amino acids. Germline V CDR1 and CDR2: MDHEN, SYDVKM. V dropped 5 bases and J dropped 9; count of bases not matched to a gene: 19. The CDR3 DNA reads TGTGCCAGCAGTCCTCCTCGACGGACTAGCCTGCGCGACACGCAGTATTTT. Translation gives CASSPPRRTSLRDTQYF.

CDR3 nucleotide sequence: TGTGCCACTCTGACAGTCCATTCTAACCCCTATGGCTACACCTTC. Its protein is CATLTVHSNPYGYTF. J is TRBJ1-2 and V is TRBV6-5; TRBD1 might be the D (5 bases). Trimming shortened V by 10 bases and J by 4 bases, and 22 bases separated the two germline ends. From germline, CDR1 is MNHEY and CDR2 SVGAGI. The CDR3 loop spans 15 amino acids.

This clone was seen just once. The chain recombines TRBV7-2 with TRBJ2-1; tentatively, D is TRBD1 (5 bases). The CDR3 has 17 residues. From germline, CDR1 is SGHTA and CDR2 FQGNSA. Deletions cut 4 bases from V and 10 bases from J, with 26 bases between. The CDR3 DNA follows: TGTGCCAGCAGCTCTTATCCTACGACCCTCTCAGGGCTAGAGCAGTTCTTC. Its translation: CASSSYPTTLSGLEQFF.

V usage is TRBV28 and J usage is TRBJ2-5; the match to TRBD2 covers 11 bases. V lost 4 bases to trimming and J lost 2 bases; unmatched junction nucleotides: 3. The CDR3 loop spans 15 amino acids. Germline CDR1 and CDR2: MDHEN and SYDVKM. CDR3 DNA: TGTGCCAGCAGTTCGGGACTAGCGGTTCAAGAGACCCAGTACTTC. Amino acid sequence: CASSSGLAVQETQYF.

V usage is TRBV7-3 and J usage is TRBJ1-5, with D maybe TRBD1 (5 bases). Trimming shortened V by 2 bases and J by 6 bases, and 11 bases separated the two germline ends. This CDR3 has 14 amino acids. CDR1 is SGHTA, CDR2 FQGTGA, per germline. In DNA form, the CDR3 reads TGTGCCAGCAGCTTAGGGGCCTCCACTCAGCCCCAGCATTTT. Its protein product is CASSLGASTQPQHF.

V and J are TRBV2 and TRBJ1-4; 10 nucleotides match TRBD1. This CDR3 is built from 12 residues. Germline V gene sequence: CDR1 SNHLY, CDR2 FYNNEI. The CDR3 DNA reads as TGTGCGCTGAGGGACAGGGGTGAAAAACTGTTTTTT. This sequence encodes CALRDRGEKLFF.

The V and J genes are TRBV9 and TRBJ2-1; 10 bases fit TRBD1. The junction had 12 bases not matched to a gene; V was cut back by 7 bases and J by 8 bases. The CDR3 has 15 residues. CDR1 is SGDLS, CDR2 YYNGEE, per germline. CDR3: CASSYRDRGRDEQFF. The CDR3 nucleotides are TGTGCCAGCTCTTACCGAGACAGGGGGCGGGATGAGCAGTTCTTC.

V usage is TRBV10-3 and J usage is TRBJ2-1, with D possibly matching TRBD2 (6 bases). V dropped 6 bases and J dropped 0 bases, with 18 bases sitting between them. Germline V CDR1 and CDR2: ENHRY, SYGVKD. The CDR3 extends over 17 amino acids. The CDR3 DNA is TGTGCCATCAGCGCCCCGTCTAGCGCTAACTCCTACAATGAGCAGTTCTTC. Protein product: CAISAPSSANSYNEQFF.

The chain couples TRBV7-2 to TRBJ1-1, with 7 positions matching TRBD1. CDR3 length: 14 amino acids. The ends lost 5 bases at V and 0 bases at J; junction bases unmatched: 3. CDR1 and CDR2 (germline): SGHTA, FQGNSA. The CDR3: CASSPDRLNTEAFF. Written as DNA, the CDR3 is TGTGCCAGCAGCCCGGACAGGTTGAACACTGAAGCTTTCTTT.

The genes are TRBV27 and TRBJ2-1, with D maybe TRBD2 (6 bases). The CDR3 covers 14 residues. Trimming removed 5 bases from V and 4 bases from J, with 12 bases in between. In germline, CDR1 is MNHEY, CDR2 SMNVEV (reference sequence). The CDR3 is CASSPAGLYNEQFF. The CDR3 coding sequence is TGTGCCAGCAGTCCCGCGGGACTTTACAATGAGCAGTTCTTC.

V is TRBV7-6 and J is TRBJ2-1; D is ambiguous. The germline V gene has CDR1 SGHVS and CDR2 FNYEAQ. The CDR3 contains 15 residues. The germline V and J ends were trimmed by 1 base and 6 bases, with 13 bases remaining between them. For the CDR3, the DNA is TGTGCCAGCAGCTTAGTTTCTACGGCTAGCAATGAGCAGTTCTTC. Translated: CASSLVSTASNEQFF.

V usage is TRBV6-6 and J usage is TRBJ2-7; D might be TRBD2 (5 bases). Trimming shortened V by 4 bases and J by 4 bases, and 11 bases separated the two germline ends. The germline gives CDR1 MNHNY, CDR2 SVGAGI (reference sequence). CDR3 length equals 13 residues. CDR3 amino acids: CASSLTSGYEQYF. The CDR3 nucleotides read TGTGCCAGCAGTTTAACCAGCGGATACGAGCAGTACTTC.

V and J are TRBV4-1 and TRBJ2-3; 12 positions agree with TRBD2. The CDR3 is 16 amino acids. CDR1 is MGHRA and CDR2 is YSYEKL in the germline V gene. The ends lost 6 bases at V and 6 bases at J; junction bases unmatched: 10. Here the CDR3 DNA reads TGCGCCAGCAGACGGGGACTAGCGGGTCGTGGGGATACGCAGTATTTT. Translating it yields CASRRGLAGRGDTQYF.

The table lists this clone with many counts. The chain uses TRBV5-4 and TRBJ2-7, with D perhaps matching TRBD1 (5 bases). Per germline, CDR1 SGHNT and CDR2 YYREEE (reference sequence). The CDR3 runs 13 residues. The V and J ends lost 0 bases and 5 bases respectively, with 9 bases between them. CDR3: CASSLAGRHEQYF. The CDR3 nucleotides are TGTGCCAGCAGCTTGGCAGGGCGCCACGAGCAGTACTTC.

The chain recombines TRBV10-3 with TRBJ1-5; 10 bases are a match to TRBD1. Trimming took 6 bases from V and 3 from J; bases not matched to a gene: 5. This CDR3 has 15 amino acids. Per germline, CDR1 ENHRY and CDR2 SYGVKD. Here the CDR3 reads CAIRGTGAINQPQHF. Written as DNA, the CDR3 is TGTGCCATCAGAGGGACAGGGGCAATCAATCAGCCCCAGCATTTT.

The chain couples TRBV3-1 (or the pseudogene TRBV3-2) to TRBJ2-7; possible D gene TRBD1, 6 bases. Germline values: CDR1 LGHDT, CDR2 YNNKEL (reference sequence). This CDR3 has 15 amino acids. V was cut by 3 bases and J by 0 bases, with 12 bases left in between. The CDR3 DNA follows: TGTGCCAGCAGCCAGGTTTCGGGACACTCCTACGAGCAGTACTTC. Protein: CASSQVSGHSYEQYF.

The rearrangement joins TRBV30 to TRBJ2-5, with TRBD2 matching over 12 bases. CDR1 and CDR2 from the germline V gene are GTSNPN and SVGIG (reference sequence). This CDR3 has 12 residues. Unmatched junction bases numbered 0, after V lost 5 bases and J lost 5 bases. CDR3 loop: CAWGTSGETQYF. For the CDR3, the DNA is TGTGCCTGGGGGACTAGCGGGGAGACCCAGTACTTC.

In its sample, this clone was seen once. The genes are TRBV19 and TRBJ1-2; 8 nucleotides match TRBD1. The CDR3 extends over 15 amino acids. Germline V gives CDR1 LNHDA, CDR2 SQIVND (reference sequence). V trimming: 1 base; J trimming: 2 bases; junction bases outside the gene matches: 3. The CDR3 here is CASSIGGQENYGYTF. The CDR3 bases are TGTGCCAGTAGTATAGGGGGACAGGAGAACTATGGCTACACCTTC. Complete variable domain (other parts from reference TRBV19 and TRBJ1-2): DGGITQSPKYLFRKEGQNVTLSCEQNLNHDAMYWYRQDPGQGLRLIYYSQIVNDFQKGDIAEGYSVSREKKESFPLTVTSAQKNPTAFYLCASSIGGQENYGYTFGSGTRLTVV.

The V gene is TRBV24-1, the J gene TRBJ1-5, with a tentative D call TRBD1 (5 bases). The CDR3 length is 12 residues. The V gene lost 3 bases and the J gene lost 8 bases, with 7 bases spanning the gap. Germline CDR1 and CDR2: KGHDR and SFDVKD. The CDR3, as DNA: TGTGCCACCAGTGATCCAGGGAAGCCCCAGCATTTT. Protein: CATSDPGKPQHF.

This chain connects TRBV5-4 to TRBJ2-5, with D tentatively TRBD1 (5 bases). The V gene lost 4 bases and the J gene lost 5 bases, with 24 bases spanning the gap. This CDR3 contains 17 residues. Germline CDR1 and CDR2: SGHNT and YYREEE (reference sequence). CDR3 loop: CASSKDAQGLSWETQYF. The CDR3 DNA is TGTGCCAGCAGCAAAGACGCGCAGGGTTTATCGTGGGAGACCCAGTACTTC.

This clone was recorded only once. The CDR3 here is CASNFPGTEAFF. CDR3 DNA: TGTGCCAGCAACTTCCCGGGGACTGAAGCTTTCTTT. The gene calls are TRBV6-6 and TRBJ1-1; no reliable D call. The V end lost 7 bases, the J end lost 5 bases, and 11 bases lay between the germline ends. CDR1 and CDR2 (germline): MNHNY, SVGAGI (reference sequence). The CDR3 length is 12 residues.